This TCR beta chain was profiled in a study of CD8+ T cells in alopecia areata. Study-level results: When scalp samples are sequenced, resident alphabeta T cells of normal skin are also captured. Against the mouse data, patients shared TCRs less clearly, possibly for HLA reasons.

cDNA prepared by RNA extraction and subsequent reverse transcription served as the template for sequencing. The table came from immunoSEQ multiplex PCR; TCRdb's copy has only in-frame clones and leaves some out. The sample includes some 150,000 clones, less than 65% of them seen just once. There are 15 residues in the CDR3. The V gene's germline CDR1 is SGDLS and CDR2 YYNGEE. Trimming took off 0 bases at V and 0 bases at J, with 7 bases between the two ends. Cell sorting was applied to PBMCs, and CD4+ and CD8+ T cells were collected. The table lists this clone with a count of one. The antigen is not known.

The sequence derives from a human donor in good health. Sample: CD8+ T cells sorted from blood. The J gene is TRBJ2-1, the V gene TRBV9; D gene uncertain. In DNA, the CDR3 is TGTGCCAGCAGCGTAGAGTGGGACTCCTACAATGAGCAGTTCTTC. This codes for CASSVEWDSYNEQFF.